This TCR beta chain was identified during a study of EBV T-cell therapy then PD-1 blockade in nasopharyngeal carcinoma. Clones were sequenced by immunoSEQ multiplex PCR, and TCRdb holds only the in-frame ones, with some missing. Here the sample spans roughly 20,000 clones, 84% being singletons. Concerning this clone: What it recognizes is unknown.

The J segment lost 8 bases and the V segment lost 0 bases, leaving 12 bases of the junction unmatched. The CDR3 consists of 17 residues. Germline V CDR1 and CDR2: MGHRA, YSYEKL. Documented treatment: AdE1-LMPpoly-expanded autologous EBV-specific T-cell therapy followed by anti-PD-1 nivolumab. The material sequenced was CD8+ T cells from blood, taken at day 33 from a patient whose treatment included autologous EBV-specific T cells and nivolumab. V and J are TRBV4-1 and TRBJ2-1; 8 bases map to TRBD1. The receptor was isolated from a man in his forties with nasopharyngeal carcinoma. The CDR3 region has the DNA TGCGCCAGCAGCCAAGATTATGGCAGGGGGCTTCTAGATGAGCAGTTCTTC. It codes for CASSQDYGRGLLDEQFF.